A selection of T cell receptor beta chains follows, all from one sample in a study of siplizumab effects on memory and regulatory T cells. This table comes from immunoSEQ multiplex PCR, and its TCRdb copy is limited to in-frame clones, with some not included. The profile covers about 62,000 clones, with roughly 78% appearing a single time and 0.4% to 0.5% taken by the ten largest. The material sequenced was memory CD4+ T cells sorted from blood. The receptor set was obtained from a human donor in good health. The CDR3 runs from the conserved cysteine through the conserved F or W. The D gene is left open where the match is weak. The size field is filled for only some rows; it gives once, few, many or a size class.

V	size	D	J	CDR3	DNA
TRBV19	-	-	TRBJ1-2	CASSIGLQGTYGYTF	TGTGCCAGTAGTATTGGTCTCCAGGGGACCTATGGCTACACCTTC
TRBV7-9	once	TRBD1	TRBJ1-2	CASSQTGGRLYGYTF	TGTGCCAGCAGCCAAACAGGGGGAAGGCTCTATGGCTACACCTTC
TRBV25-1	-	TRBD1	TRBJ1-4	CASSWTGDNEKLFF	TGTGCCAGCAGTTGGACAGGTGATAATGAAAAACTGTTTTTT
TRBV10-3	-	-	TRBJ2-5	CAISEGRAETQYF	TGTGCCATCAGTGAGGGACGTGCAGAGACCCAGTACTTC
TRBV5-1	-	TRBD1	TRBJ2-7	CASSWASGTGAYEQYF	TGCGCCAGCAGCTGGGCCTCCGGGACAGGGGCCTACGAGCAGTACTTC
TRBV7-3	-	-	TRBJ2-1	CASSSLSGVGEQFF	TGTGCCAGCAGCTCCCTGTCAGGGGTGGGCGAGCAGTTCTTC
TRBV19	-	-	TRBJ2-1	CASKEGWVRNEQFF	TGTGCCAGTAAGGAGGGGTGGGTAAGGAATGAGCAGTTCTTC
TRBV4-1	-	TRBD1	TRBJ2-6	CASSLGTVHSGANVLTF	TGCGCCAGCAGCCTAGGGACAGTTCACTCTGGGGCCAACGTCCTGACTTTC
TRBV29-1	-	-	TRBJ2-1	CSVGGPRGASYNEQFF	TGCAGCGTTGGAGGGCCGCGGGGCGCTTCCTACAATGAGCAGTTCTTC
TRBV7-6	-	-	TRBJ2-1	CASSLALGREQFF	TGTGCCAGCAGCTTAGCGTTGGGGCGTGAGCAGTTCTTC
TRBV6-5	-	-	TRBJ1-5	CASRAYSNQPQHF	TGTGCCAGCAGGGCCTATAGCAATCAGCCCCAGCATTTT
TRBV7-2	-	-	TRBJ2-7	CASSLYQTSSYEQYF	TGTGCCAGCAGCTTATACCAGACGAGCTCCTACGAGCAGTACTTC
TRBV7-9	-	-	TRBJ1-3	CASSLDLQEGTIYF	TGTGCCAGCAGCTTAGATCTACAGGAAGGCACCATATATTTT
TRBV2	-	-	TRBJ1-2	CASSGRGDGSGYTF	TGTGCCAGCAGTGGCAGGGGCGACGGTTCTGGCTACACCTTC
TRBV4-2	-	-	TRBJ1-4	CASSQDEGPEKLFF	TGTGCCAGCAGCCAAGATGAGGGACCCGAAAAACTGTTTTTT
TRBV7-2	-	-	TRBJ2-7	CASSSAGRGSYEQYF	TGTGCCAGCAGCTCCGCAGGACGTGGATCCTACGAGCAGTACTTC
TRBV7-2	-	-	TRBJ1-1	CASSLVGNTEAFF	TGTGCCAGCAGCTTAGTAGGGAACACTGAAGCTTTCTTT
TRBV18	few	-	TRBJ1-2	CASSPGWRDRGYTF	TGTGCCAGCTCACCAGGTTGGCGGGACCGGGGCTACACCTTC
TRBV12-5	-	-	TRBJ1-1	CASGTGNIEAFF	TGTGCTAGTGGAACAGGGAACATTGAAGCTTTCTTT
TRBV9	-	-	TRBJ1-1	CASSPTGGASTEAFF	TGTGCCAGCAGCCCCACTGGGGGCGCGAGCACTGAAGCTTTCTTT
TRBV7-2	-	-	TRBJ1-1	CASSPTGSRTEAFF	TGTGCCAGCAGCCCCACAGGGAGTAGGACTGAAGCTTTCTTT
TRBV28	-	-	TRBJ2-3	CASSSVEGLGTDTQYF	TGTGCCAGCAGTTCGGTGGAGGGGCTGGGGACAGATACGCAGTATTTT
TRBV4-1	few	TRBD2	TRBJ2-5	CASSQGSTSGQETQYF	TGCGCCAGCAGCCAAGGGTCAACTAGCGGGCAAGAGACCCAGTACTTC
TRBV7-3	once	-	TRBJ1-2	CASSLIVGSGYTF	TGTGCCAGCAGCTTAATCGTGGGTTCTGGCTACACCTTC
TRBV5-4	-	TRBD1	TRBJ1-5	CASSRSTDRASNQPQHF	TGTGCCAGCAGCAGATCGACGGACAGGGCTAGCAATCAGCCCCAGCATTTT
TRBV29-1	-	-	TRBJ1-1	CSVVPDDHEAFF	TGCAGCGTTGTACCGGACGACCATGAAGCTTTCTTT
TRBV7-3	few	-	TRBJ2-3	CASSAVSTDTQYF	TGTGCCAGCAGCGCCGTTAGCACAGATACGCAGTATTTT
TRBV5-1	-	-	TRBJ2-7	CASSLPGLEQYF	TGCGCCAGCAGCCTTCCGGGGCTCGAGCAGTACTTC
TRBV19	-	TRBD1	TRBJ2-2	CATRVDRQGGTGELFF	TGTGCCACCCGAGTGGACAGACAGGGGGGAACCGGGGAGCTGTTTTTT
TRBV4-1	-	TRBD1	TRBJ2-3	CASSQGPDRGRDTQYF	TGCGCCAGCAGCCAAGGCCCCGACAGGGGCAGGGATACGCAGTATTTT
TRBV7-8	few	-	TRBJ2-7	CASSLDYEQYF	TGTGCCAGCAGCTTAGACTACGAGCAGTACTTC
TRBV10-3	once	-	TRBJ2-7	CAISDQEGLYEQYF	TGTGCCATCAGTGACCAAGAGGGACTCTACGAGCAGTACTTC
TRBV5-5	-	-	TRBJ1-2	CASSPEGYGYTF	TGTGCCAGCAGCCCGGAGGGGTATGGCTACACCTTC
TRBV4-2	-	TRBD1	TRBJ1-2	CASSQDWTGILGYTF	TGTGCCAGCAGCCAAGATTGGACAGGGATTCTTGGCTACACCTTC
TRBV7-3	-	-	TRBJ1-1	CASSLTPVTEAFF	TGTGCCAGCAGCTTAACTCCGGTCACTGAAGCTTTCTTT
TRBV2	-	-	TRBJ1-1	CASSEVGGRAFF	TGTGCCAGCAGTGAGGTGGGTGGGAGGGCTTTCTTT
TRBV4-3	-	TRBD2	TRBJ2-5	CASRKTGGQETQYF	TGCGCCAGCAGGAAAACGGGGGGACAAGAGACCCAGTACTTC
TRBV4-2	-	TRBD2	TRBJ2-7	CASSQDHASGASSYEQYF	TGTGCCAGCAGCCAAGATCACGCTAGCGGGGCCAGCTCCTACGAGCAGTACTTC
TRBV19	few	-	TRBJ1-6	CASRGGAPLHF	TGTGCCAGTAGAGGGGGGGCACCCCTCCACTTT
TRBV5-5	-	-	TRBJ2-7	CASSGAGVLGYEQYF	TGTGCCAGCAGTGGTGCAGGGGTATTGGGTTACGAGCAGTACTTC
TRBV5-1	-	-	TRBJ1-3	CASSLRQSAAGNTIYF	TGCGCCAGCAGCTTGCGACAGTCGGCGGCTGGAAACACCATATATTTT
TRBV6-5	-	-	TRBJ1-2	CASRIDSNYGYTF	TGTGCCAGCAGAATCGACAGTAACTATGGCTACACCTTC
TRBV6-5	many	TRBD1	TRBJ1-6	CASSPTGGGSPLHF	TGTGCCAGCAGTCCGACAGGGGGAGGATCACCCCTCCACTTT
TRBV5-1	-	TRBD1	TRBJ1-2	CASSEAGTGKYGYTF	TGCGCCAGCAGCGAGGCTGGGACAGGGAAATATGGCTACACCTTC
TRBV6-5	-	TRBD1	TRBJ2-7	CASSPRDRGPYEQYF	TGTGCCAGCAGTCCCCGGGACAGGGGCCCCTACGAGCAGTACTTC
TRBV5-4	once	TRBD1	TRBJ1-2	CASSVCTGASYGYTF	TGTGCCAGCAGCGTATGTACAGGGGCGAGCTATGGCTACACCTTC
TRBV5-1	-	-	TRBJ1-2	CASSWGVSTGSNYGYTF	TGCGCCAGCAGCTGGGGGGTCTCGACAGGTTCAAACTATGGCTACACCTTC
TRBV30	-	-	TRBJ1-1	CASSRGMNTEAFF	TGTGCCTCATCAAGGGGCATGAACACTGAAGCTTTCTTT
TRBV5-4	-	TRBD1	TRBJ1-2	CASSLTGEGYTF	TGTGCCAGCAGCTTGACAGGGGAAGGCTACACCTTC
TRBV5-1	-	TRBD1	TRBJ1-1	CASSLGGENTEAFF	TGCGCCAGCAGCCTAGGGGGCGAGAACACTGAAGCTTTCTTT
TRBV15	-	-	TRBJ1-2	CATSSGGGRPHGYTF	TGTGCCACCAGCTCCGGTGGGGGGCGCCCCCATGGCTACACCTTC
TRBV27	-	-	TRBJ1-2	CASSLSGRGIRGYTF	TGTGCCAGCAGTTTATCGGGTAGGGGGATCCGGGGCTACACCTTC
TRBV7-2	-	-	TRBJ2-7	CASSQDTWRVYEQYF	TGTGCCAGCAGCCAGGACACTTGGAGGGTCTACGAGCAGTACTTC
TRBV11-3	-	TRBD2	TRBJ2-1	CASSLGGQRGGNEQFF	TGTGCCAGCAGCTTAGGAGGCCAGCGGGGGGGGAATGAGCAGTTCTTC
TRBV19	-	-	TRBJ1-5	CASRQDRTRPQHF	TGTGCCAGTAGGCAGGACCGAACTCGGCCCCAGCATTTT
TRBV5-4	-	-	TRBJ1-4	CASSHEGGGEKLFF	TGTGCCAGCAGCCACGAGGGGGGAGGAGAAAAACTGTTTTTT
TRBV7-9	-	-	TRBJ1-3	CASEAFGGNTIYF	TGTGCCAGCGAGGCGTTCGGTGGAAACACCATATATTTT
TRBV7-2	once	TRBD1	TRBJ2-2	CASSLVGTETRELFF	TGTGCCAGCAGCTTAGTCGGGACAGAGACCCGGGAGCTGTTTTTT
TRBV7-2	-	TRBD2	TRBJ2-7	CASSPLAGGLEQYF	TGTGCCAGCAGTCCTCTAGCGGGGGGGCTGGAGCAGTACTTC